This T cell receptor beta chain originates from a study of blood T cell repertoires in COVID-19. Study at large: Specimens from acute and convalescent COVID-19 originated in the United States, Italy and Spain.

Authors' data handling: For nucleated cells, counts were estimated from reference gene primer amplification. Libraries were prepared by immunoSEQ multiplex PCR; TCRdb keeps only in-frame clonotypes and omits some of them. V, J and clone size derive from that table, while D and trimming were established from the DNA sequence. The sample records roughly 190,000 clones, roughly four fifths being singletons. The V gene's germline CDR1 is SQVTM and CDR2 ANQGSEA. Trimming cost V 6 bases and J 6 bases; bases outside gene matches: 5. CDR3 length: 12 residues. This clone was recorded once. This clonotype was sampled from a young man with active or convalescent COVID-19. Sequencing was performed on peripheral blood. This sequence joins TRBV29-1 and TRBJ1-1; TRBD1 aligns across 9 bases. The CDR3 is CSVDRGVPEAFF. The DNA of the CDR3 is TGCAGCGTCGACAGGGGGGTCCCTGAAGCTTTCTTT.